These 11 T cell receptor beta chains came from one sample sequenced in a study of cytomegalovirus exposure and HLA in healthy donors. The PCR made use of 60 Vbeta and 13 Jbeta primers. Measured with immunoSEQ multiplex PCR; TCRdb has only the in-frame clones, and not every one. The table lists fewer than 100,000 clones, over 60% of them singletons, with approximately 15% in the top ten. The source material was PBMCs. The receptors were sampled from a man in his 60s in good health and CMV-seropositive.

The rearrangement links TRBV11-2 to TRBJ1-1; 8 nucleotides align to TRBD1. V lost 2 bases and J lost 0; bases outside the gene matches: 2. Germline-derived CDR1 and CDR2 are SGHAT and FQNNGV. The CDR3 spans 15 residues. The CDR3 coding sequence is TGTGCCAGCAGCTTATTGGACAGGGTGAACACTGAAGCTTTCTTT. Translated: CASSLLDRVNTEAFF. Complete variable domain (other parts from reference TRBV11-2 and TRBJ1-1): EAGVAQSPRYKIIEKRQSVAFWCNPISGHATLYWYQQILGQGPKLLIQFQNNGVVDDSQLPKDRFSAERLKGVDSTLKIQPAKLEDSAVYLCASSLLDRVNTEAFFGQGTRLTVV.

V gene TRBV4-3 combines with J gene TRBJ2-3; 8 bases line up with TRBD1. This CDR3 has 17 residues. Germline trimming cut 1 base from V and 4 bases from J; bases unmatched to any gene: 10. Germline V gene lookup returns CDR1 LGHNA and CDR2 YSLEER. CDR3 amino acids: CASSQGRTGFRADTQYF. CDR3 nucleotides: TGCGCCAGCAGCCAAGGACGGACAGGGTTTAGGGCAGATACGCAGTATTTT.

The genes are TRBV6-5 and TRBJ2-3; TRBD2 matches at 7 bases. Germline V CDR1 and CDR2: MNHEY, SVGAGI. V lost 2 bases, J lost 4 bases, and 3 bases stayed unmatched. The CDR3 totals 14 residues. The CDR3 region is CASSYTSGADTQYF. For the CDR3, the DNA is TGTGCCAGCAGTTACACCAGCGGGGCAGATACGCAGTATTTT.

This clone came up a few times. The gene calls are TRBV4-1 and TRBJ2-7, with 8 bases fitting TRBD1. J gave up 4 bases and V 4 bases, and 6 bases lay outside the gene matches. The CDR3 has 14 amino acids. Germline CDR1 reads MGHRA; CDR2 reads YSYEKL. The CDR3 DNA follows: TGCGCCAGCAGCCCCCGGACAGGGCGGTACGAGCAGTACTTC. This encodes CASSPRTGRYEQYF.

The V and J genes are TRBV5-4 and TRBJ2-2; TRBD1 aligns across 7 bases. CDR3 size: 15 residues. Looked up from germline, CDR1 is SGHNT and CDR2 is YYREEE (reference sequence). Trimming removed 6 bases from V and 1 base from J; junction bases left unmatched: 6. In DNA, the CDR3 is TGTGCCAGCACCATCGACAGGGTGAACACCGGGGAGCTGTTTTTT. This gives the protein CASTIDRVNTGELFF.

The chain recombines TRBV29-1 with TRBJ2-7; 7 nucleotides match TRBD1. CDR1 SQVTM and CDR2 ANQGSEA come from the germline V gene. The CDR3 totals 12 residues. V trimming: 6 bases; J trimming: 3 bases; junction bases outside the gene matches: 5. CDR3 bases: TGCAGCGTGTTACAGGGGTACTACGAGCAGTACTTC. Its translation is CSVLQGYYEQYF.

This clone has just a few counts. The V call is TRBV5-1, the J call TRBJ1-1, with D possibly matching TRBD1 (6 bases). Trimming shortened V by 1 base and J by 1 base, and 11 bases separated the two germline ends. The CDR3 runs to 15 residues. From germline, CDR1 is SGHRS and CDR2 YFSETQ. CDR3 nucleotide sequence: TGCGCCAGCAGCTTGACAGGGACGGGGAACACTGAAGCTTTCTTT. Translating it yields CASSLTGTGNTEAFF.

This chain joins TRBV7-9 and TRBJ1-5; 7 nucleotides agree with TRBD1. The CDR3 is 14 amino acids. Germline CDR1 is SEHNR and CDR2 is FQNEAQ (reference sequence). Unmatched junction bases numbered 1, after V lost 3 bases and J lost 2 bases. CDR3 bases: TGTGCCAGCAGCTTCGACAGGGGCAATCAGCCCCAGCATTTT. It translates to CASSFDRGNQPQHF.

The V gene is TRBV5-1, the J gene TRBJ2-5; 9 bases align to TRBD1. The CDR3 is made up of 13 amino acids. With V trimmed by 3 bases and J by 5 bases, 2 bases remained unmatched. CDR1 is SGHRS, CDR2 YFSETQ, per germline. The CDR3 here is CASSYGTGETQYF. The CDR3, as DNA: TGCGCCAGCAGCTACGGGACAGGGGAGACCCAGTACTTC.

This chain connects TRBV25-1 to TRBJ1-1; 10 nucleotides align to TRBD1. With V trimmed by 4 bases and J by 2 bases, 4 bases remained unmatched. This CDR3 has 15 residues. The V gene's germline CDR1 is MGHDK and CDR2 SYGVNS. CDR3 in amino acids: CASSARQGANTEAFF. As DNA, the CDR3 is TGTGCCAGCAGTGCTCGACAGGGGGCTAACACTGAAGCTTTCTTT.

The chain has TRBV7-9 and TRBJ2-3, with D possibly TRBD2 on 5 matching bases. CDR3 length: 14 amino acids. The ends were cut back, 4 bases at V and 4 bases at J, with 12 bases in the middle. Germline V gives CDR1 SEHNR, CDR2 FQNEAQ (reference sequence). For the CDR3, the DNA is TGTGCCAGCAGCTCCAAGGTAGCGCCAGATACGCAGTATTTT. Protein product: CASSSKVAPDTQYF.